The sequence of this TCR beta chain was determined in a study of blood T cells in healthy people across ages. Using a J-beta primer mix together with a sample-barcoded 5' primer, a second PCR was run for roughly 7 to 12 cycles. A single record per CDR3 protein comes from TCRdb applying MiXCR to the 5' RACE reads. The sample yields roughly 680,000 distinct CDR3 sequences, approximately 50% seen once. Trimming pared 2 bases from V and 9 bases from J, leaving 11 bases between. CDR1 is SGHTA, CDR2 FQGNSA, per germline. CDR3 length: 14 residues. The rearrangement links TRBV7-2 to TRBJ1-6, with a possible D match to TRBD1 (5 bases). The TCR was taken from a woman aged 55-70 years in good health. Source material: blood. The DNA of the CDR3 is TGTGCCAGCAGCTTAACCCTTGGGGGTTCACCCCTCCACTTT. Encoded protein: CASSLTLGGSPLHF. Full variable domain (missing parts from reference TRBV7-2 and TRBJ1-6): GAGVSQSPSNKVTEKGKDVELRCDPISGHTALYWYRQSLGQGLEFLIYFQGNSAPDKSGLPSDRFSAERTGGSVSTLTIQRTQQEDSAVYLCASSLTLGGSPLHFGNGTRLTVT.